This record covers a single T cell receptor beta chain. No antigen is known for it. Using immunoSEQ multiplex PCR, the repertoire was profiled, and TCRdb retains in-frame clones only, with some absent. The sample yields fewer than 90,000 clones, 93% seen once. After autologous stem cell transplantation all patients relapsed, and prior brentuximab vedotin exposure differed between cohorts. Germline values: CDR1 LNHDA, CDR2 SQIVND (reference sequence). V was shortened by 5 bases and J by 13 bases, with 23 bases between the two germline ends. This CDR3 is built from 14 residues. The source of the sample is a study of PD-1 blockade in classical Hodgkin lymphoma. Overall study results and limits: The CD4+ diversity rise by C4D1 was clearest in complete responders. Excluded were patients who started nivolumab under 1 year after ASCT, a group that had lower diversity. Patients who responded completely had about the same baseline diversity as newly diagnosed patients.

The TCR originated in a human donor with classical Hodgkin lymphoma. This chain links TRBV19 with TRBJ1-1; D remains ambiguous. Here the sequenced sample was peripheral blood mononuclear cells (PBMCs), taken at baseline. The chain's CDR3 is CASSPKADHAGVFF. The CDR3, as DNA: TGTGCCAGTAGTCCCAAGGCGGACCACGCTGGGGTTTTCTTT.